A single sample gave rise to the 8 T cell receptor beta chains below, sequenced in a study of blood T cell repertoires in COVID-19. Measured with immunoSEQ multiplex PCR; TCRdb has only the in-frame clones, and not every one. The repertoire has roughly 250,000 clones, over 80% of them found once; the top ten carry around 0.87%. Sequenced sample: PBMCs or T cells enriched from blood (not recorded which). Every receptor here comes from a man aged 45-65 years who had been exposed to COVID-19.

The chain carries TRBV5-1 and TRBJ1-2; D unclear. The CDR3 has 13 amino acids. V was shortened by 0 bases and J by 0 bases, with 3 bases between the two germline ends. CDR1 SGHRS and CDR2 YFSETQ come from the germline V gene. The CDR3 loop reads CASSLEPNYGYTF. CDR3 DNA: TGCGCCAGCAGCTTGGAGCCTAACTATGGCTACACCTTC.

This clone was seen a handful of times. The chain is built from TRBV29-1 and TRBJ1-2; no definite D call. CDR1 SQVTM and CDR2 ANQGSEA come from the germline V gene. This CDR3 has 13 amino acids. V lost 6 bases, J lost 6 bases, and 17 bases lay in between. The CDR3 region is CSVERTGIHGYTF. The CDR3 DNA reads as TGCAGCGTCGAAAGGACGGGGATACATGGCTACACCTTC. Full variable domain (rest looked up from reference TRBV29-1 and TRBJ1-2): SAVISQKPSRDICQRGTSLTIQCQVDSQVTMMFWYRQQPGQSLTLIATANQGSEATYESGFVIDKFPISRPNLTFSTLTVSNMSPEDSSIYLCSVERTGIHGYTFGSGTRLTVV.

The chain joins TRBV4-1 to TRBJ2-2, with 9 nucleotides matching TRBD2. This CDR3 has 18 amino acids. Unmatched junction bases numbered 17, after V lost 1 base and J lost 11 bases. Per germline, CDR1 MGHRA and CDR2 YSYEKL. CDR3 in DNA: TGCGCCAGCAGCCAAGGTGGGCGGGGGGGCGGTCGCCCGGGAGAGCTGTTTTTT. It codes for CASSQGGRGGGRPGELFF.

The chain couples TRBV28 to TRBJ1-2, with D perhaps TRBD1 (5 bases). The CDR3 sequence is 12 residues long. In germline, CDR1 is MDHEN, CDR2 SYDVKM. V was cut by 8 bases and J by 5 bases, with 12 bases left in between. CDR3 in DNA: TGTGCCAGCGGGTGGAAGGGGTATGGCTACACCTTC. Residues: CASGWKGYGYTF.

The rearrangement uses TRBV7-9 and TRBJ2-2, with TRBD2 matching 13 bases. Germline trimming cut 6 bases from V and 6 bases from J; bases unmatched to any gene: 1. The CDR3 has 14 residues. CDR1 and CDR2 from the germline V gene are SEHNR and FQNEAQ (reference sequence). The CDR3 nucleotides are TGTGCCAGCAGGACTAGCGGGGGGCCCGGGGAGCTGTTTTTT. This sequence encodes CASRTSGGPGELFF.

The rearrangement links TRBV5-1 to TRBJ1-4; 7 nucleotides agree with TRBD1. The CDR3 is 14 amino acids. The germline V gene encodes CDR1 SGHRS and CDR2 YFSETQ. The trim removed 4 bases at V and 3 bases at J, leaving 3 bases unmatched. The CDR3 loop reads CASSHGQANEKLFF. DNA of the CDR3: TGCGCCAGCAGCCACGGACAGGCTAATGAAAAACTGTTTTTT.

The chain uses TRBV2 and TRBJ2-1; 8 nucleotides match TRBD2. The CDR3 is 14 amino acids. Germline V gene data show CDR1 as SNHLY and CDR2 as FYNNEI. Unmatched junction bases numbered 6, after V lost 4 bases and J lost 7 bases. The CDR3 protein is CASSAQRESNEQFF. In DNA, the CDR3 is TGTGCCAGCAGTGCCCAGCGGGAGTCAAATGAGCAGTTCTTC.

The chain has TRBV15 and TRBJ2-7, with a possible D match to TRBD1 (7 bases). V was trimmed by 1 base and J by 2 bases, leaving 12 bases between them. This CDR3 has 15 residues. Germline V lookup: CDR1 LNHNV, CDR2 YYDKDF (reference sequence). The DNA of the CDR3 is TGTGCCACCAGCAGAGTGGCAGGGGGGCCCTACGAGCAGTACTTC. This sequence encodes CATSRVAGGPYEQYF.